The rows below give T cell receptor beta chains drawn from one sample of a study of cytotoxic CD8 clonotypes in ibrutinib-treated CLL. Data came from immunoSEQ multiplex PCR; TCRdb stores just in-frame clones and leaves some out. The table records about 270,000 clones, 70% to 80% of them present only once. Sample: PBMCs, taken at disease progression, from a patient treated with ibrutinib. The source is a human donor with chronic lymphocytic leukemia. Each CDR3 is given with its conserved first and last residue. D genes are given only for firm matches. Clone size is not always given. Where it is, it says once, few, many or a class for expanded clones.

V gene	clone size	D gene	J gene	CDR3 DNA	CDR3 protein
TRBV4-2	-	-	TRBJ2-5	TGTGCCAGCAGCCGGGCTCGACCGGGGGCGGAGACCCAGTACTTC	CASSRARPGAETQYF
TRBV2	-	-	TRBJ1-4	TGTGCCAGCAGTGAAGTAATGAGCGGTGAAAAACTGTTTTTT	CASSEVMSGEKLFF
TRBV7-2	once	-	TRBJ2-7	TGTGCCAGCAGCCCAGGACTCTCCTACGAGCAGTACTTC	CASSPGLSYEQYF
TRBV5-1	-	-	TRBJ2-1	TGCGCCAGCAGCTTGGGCGGGGACTCCTACAATGAGCAGTTCTTC	CASSLGGDSYNEQFF
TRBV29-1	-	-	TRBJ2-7	TGCAGCGTTGACCTAGCAGGGGTGTACGAGCAGTACTTC	CSVDLAGVYEQYF
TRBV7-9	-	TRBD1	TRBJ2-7	TGTGCCAGCAGCTGGACAGGGGGGTTCTACGAGCAGTACTTC	CASSWTGGFYEQYF
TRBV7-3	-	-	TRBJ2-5	TGTGCCAGCAGCTTAATGGGTGGCGGGCACCAAGAGACCCAGTACTTC	CASSLMGGGHQETQYF
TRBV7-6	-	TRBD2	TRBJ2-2	TGTGCCAGCAGCTTAATGCGGGGGGGCCCGAACACCGGGGAGCTGTTTTTT	CASSLMRGGPNTGELFF
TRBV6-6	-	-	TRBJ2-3	TGTGCCAGCATGAGAACAGATACGCAGTATTTT	CASMRTDTQYF
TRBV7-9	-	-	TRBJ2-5	TGTGCCAGCAGCTTAGGCGATCACAGGTCTCAGTCGGAGACCCAGTACTTC	CASSLGDHRSQSETQYF
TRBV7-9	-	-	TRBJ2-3	TGTGCCAGCAGCTTAGATGAGGATACGCAGTATTTT	CASSLDEDTQYF
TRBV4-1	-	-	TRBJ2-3	TGCGCCAGCAGCCAAGACCCTCCCCCTGGGACTAGCACAGATACGCAGTATTTT	CASSQDPPPGTSTDTQYF
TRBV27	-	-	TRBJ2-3	TGTGCCAGCAGTTTCACAGGGTTTGGGGATACGCAGTATTTT	CASSFTGFGDTQYF
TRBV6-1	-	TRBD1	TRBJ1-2	TGTGCCAGCAGTTGGACAGGGTATTATGGCTACACCTTC	CASSWTGYYGYTF
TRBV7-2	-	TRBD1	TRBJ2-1	TGTGCCAGCAGCCCAGGAAGGGACAGGGAGCAGTTCTTC	CASSPGRDREQFF
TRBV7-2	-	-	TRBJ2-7	TGTGCCAGCAGCCCGCACAACTACGAGCAGTACTTC	CASSPHNYEQYF
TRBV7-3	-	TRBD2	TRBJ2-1	TGTGCCAGCAGCTTAAACGAGGCTAGCGGGGGCAATGAGCAGTTCTTC	CASSLNEASGGNEQFF
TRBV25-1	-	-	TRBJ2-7	TGTGCCAGCAGTGAAACGGGAGCCCTCCACTACGAGCAGTACTTC	CASSETGALHYEQYF
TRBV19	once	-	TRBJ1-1	TGTGCCAGTAGTAAGGGGCGGGGAAGGGTACTGACTGAAGCTTTCTTT	CASSKGRGRVLTEAFF
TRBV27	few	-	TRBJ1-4	TGTGCCAGCAGTCGGACGCTGGCAACTAATGAAAAACTGTTTTTT	CASSRTLATNEKLFF
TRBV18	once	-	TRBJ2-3	TGTGCCAGCTCACCCGGAGGGGTCGCAGATACGCAGTATTTT	CASSPGGVADTQYF
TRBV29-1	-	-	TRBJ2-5	TGCAGCGTGAATCAAGAGACCCAGTACTTC	CSVNQETQYF
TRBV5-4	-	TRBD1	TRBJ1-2	TGTGCCAGCAGCTTTGACAGGGGGCGGGATGGCTACACCTTC	CASSFDRGRDGYTF
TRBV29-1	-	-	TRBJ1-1	TGCAGCGTTGAGACGGAAAGTCGCACTGAAGCTTTCTTT	CSVETESRTEAFF
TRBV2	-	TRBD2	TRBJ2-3	TGTGCCAGCAGGGACCCTCTAGCGGTCACAGATACGCAGTATTTT	CASRDPLAVTDTQYF
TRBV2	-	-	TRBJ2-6	TGTGCCAGCCAAGGAAGGTACTCTGGGGCCAACGTCCTGACTTTC	CASQGRYSGANVLTF
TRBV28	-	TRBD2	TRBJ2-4	TGTGCCAGCAGTTTTTATCTAGCGGGGGGGCCGAGGGCCAAAAACATTCAGTACTTC	CASSFYLAGGPRAKNIQYF
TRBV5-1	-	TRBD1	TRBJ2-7	TGCGCCAGCAGCGAGACAGGGTTCAACGAGCAGTACTTC	CASSETGFNEQYF
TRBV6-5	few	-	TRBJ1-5	TGTGCCAGCAGCCCGAGCTACCATCAGCCCCAGCATTTT	CASSPSYHQPQHF
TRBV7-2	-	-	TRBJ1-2	TGTGCCAGCAGTTTTACTCAGGATGCTAACTATGGCTACACCTTC	CASSFTQDANYGYTF
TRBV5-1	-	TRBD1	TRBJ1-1	TGCGCCAGCAGAGGGACAGGGGAGAGAACTGAAGCTTTCTTT	CASRGTGERTEAFF
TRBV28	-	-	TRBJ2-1	TGTGCCAGCAGCCCTTTATACCATGAGCAGTTCTTC	CASSPLYHEQFF
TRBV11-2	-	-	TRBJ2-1	TGTGCCAGCAGCTTAGATCGGGCTAGCCCCCGCCAGCAGTTCTTC	CASSLDRASPRQQFF
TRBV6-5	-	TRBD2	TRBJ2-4	TGTGCCAGCAGTTCCGCTAGCGGGGGGGCCTTAAACATTCAGTACTTC	CASSSASGGALNIQYF
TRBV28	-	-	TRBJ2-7	TGTGCCAGCAGTCAGGCGTTAGGAGCCTACGAGCAGTACTTC	CASSQALGAYEQYF
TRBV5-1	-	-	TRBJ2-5	TGCGCCAGCAGAGCGGTCCTGGACGAGACCCAGTACTTC	CASRAVLDETQYF
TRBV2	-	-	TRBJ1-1	TGTGCCAGCAGTGTTGACTTGAACACTGAAGCTTTCTTT	CASSVDLNTEAFF
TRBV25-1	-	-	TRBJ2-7	TGTGCCAGCAGTGCTACCTACGAGCAGTACTTC	CASSATYEQYF
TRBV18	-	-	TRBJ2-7	TGTGCCAGCTCACCAGTTGGGGGGCCGTACGAGCAGTACTTC	CASSPVGGPYEQYF
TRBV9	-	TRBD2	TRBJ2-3	TGTGCCAGCAGCGTAGACGGGGGGATAAAAGCGAGGACAGATACGCAGTATTTT	CASSVDGGIKARTDTQYF
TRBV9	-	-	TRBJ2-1	TGTGCCAGCAGCGTAGGCCCCCTGTCCTACAATGAGCAGTTCTTC	CASSVGPLSYNEQFF
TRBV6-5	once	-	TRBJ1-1	TGTGCCAGCAGTTACTCGAGGGACAAAGCTTTCTTT	CASSYSRDKAFF
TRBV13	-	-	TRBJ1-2	TGTGCCAGCAGCCCTGGACTGACGACGGGGGAGGGCTACACCTTC	CASSPGLTTGEGYTF
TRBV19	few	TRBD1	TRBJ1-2	TGTGCCAGTAGTATGACAGGGAGGTATGGCTACACCTTC	CASSMTGRYGYTF
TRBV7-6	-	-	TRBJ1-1	TGTGCCAGCAGCTTATTAACGACCGGGGAATCACCCGCTTTCTTT	CASSLLTTGESPAFF
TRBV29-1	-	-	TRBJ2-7	TGCAGCGTTGAAGAGGGGATCCAACCCTACGAGCAGTACTTC	CSVEEGIQPYEQYF